The clone carrying this T cell receptor (beta chain) was seen only a few times. Its antigen remains unknown. These data are taken from a study of T cell responses to AZD1222 COVID-19 vaccine. TCRdb's copy holds only in-frame clones and misses some; the assay was immunoSEQ multiplex PCR. Of 90,000 to 120,000 clones listed, about 92% are singletons. General study results and limits: Clonal diversity may have been underestimated in mostly white British donors.

Per germline, CDR1 SGDLS and CDR2 YYNGEE. Trimming took off 0 bases at V and 3 bases at J, with 12 bases between the two ends. The CDR3 has 16 amino acids. This TCR derives from an adult who received the AZD1222 COVID-19 vaccine. Sequenced material: peripheral blood, taken 28 days after the second AZD1222 dose. The V gene is TRBV9, the J gene TRBJ1-4; D is unresolved. CDR3: CASSVEGRAPNEKLFF. In DNA form, the CDR3 reads TGTGCCAGCAGCGTAGAAGGGAGGGCACCTAATGAAAAACTGTTTTTT.